The 28 T cell receptor beta chains given below trace back to one sample, sequenced in a study of regulatory T cells in long-lasting Graves disease. Time point meaning: newly diagnosed GD, antithyroid drugs for less than 3 months. PBMCs provided the RNA from which the TCR library was made. Both iRepertoire HTBI primers and Arm-PCR of CDR3 regions were used to build the TCR beta libraries. MiXCR, run by TCRdb on the multiplex PCR reads, gives a single entry per CDR3 protein. The sample consists of 440,000 or so distinct CDR3 sequences, about 17% of them appearing once. A further study also used this sample, focusing on T cells in Graves' hyperthyroidism and ophthalmopathy.

Material: peripheral blood mononuclear cells (PBMCs), obtained at new diagnosis, from a patient treated with antithyroid drugs. The receptors come from a woman aged 25 to 45 with Graves disease.

This clonotype was seen at least ten times. V is TRBV28 and J is TRBJ1-5; D is uncertain. The CDR3 spans 14 residues. Germline V gives CDR1 MDHEN, CDR2 SYDVKM. V was cut by 4 bases and J by 5 bases, with 12 bases left in between. CDR3 coding DNA: TGTGCCAGCAGTTCGGCGTGGCGGGATCAGCCCCAGCATTTT. Its protein is CASSSAWRDQPQHF. Combining the CDR3 with reference TRBV28 and TRBJ1-5 gives the whole variable domain DVKVTQSSRYLVKRTGEKVFLECVQDMDHENMFWYRQDPGLGLRLIYFSYDVKMKEKGDIPEGYSVSREKKERFSLILESASTNQTSMYLCASSSAWRDQPQHFGDGTRLSIL.

A remark on this clonotype: A read error may explain this, as a much larger clone is one base away. The chain uses TRBV7-2 and TRBJ2-6; D gene unclear. CDR1 and CDR2 from the germline V gene are SGHTA and FQGNSA. The CDR3 contains 18 residues. The V end was cut by 6 bases, the J end by 0 bases, with 18 bases between. The CDR3 protein is CASSVQGPDLSGANVLTF. The CDR3 DNA is TGTGCCAGCAGTGTCCAAGGCCCGGACCTCTCTGGGGCCAACGTCCTGACTTTC.

The genes are TRBV13 and TRBJ1-3; TRBD1 aligns across 8 bases. J was trimmed by 4 bases and V by 4 bases; bases with no gene match: 12. The CDR3 runs to 17 residues. Germline-derived CDR1 and CDR2 are PRHDT and FYEKMQ (reference sequence). CDR3: CASSSKTGGWSGNTIYF. The CDR3 DNA reads as TGTGCCAGCAGCTCCAAAACAGGGGGTTGGTCAGGAAACACCATATATTTT. Based on the CDR3 plus reference TRBV13 and TRBJ1-3, the full variable domain is AAGVIQSPRHLIKEKRETATLKCYPIPRHDTVYWYQQGPGQDPQFLISFYEKMQSDKGSIPDRFSAQQFSDYHSELNMSSLELGDSALYFCASSSKTGGWSGNTIYFGEGSWLTVV.

This clonotype was found many times. This chain uses TRBV20-1 with TRBJ2-1, with a weak D call TRBD2 (5 bases). The CDR3 totals 13 residues. The V gene's germline CDR1 is DFQATT and CDR2 SNEGSKA (reference sequence). With 6 bases removed from V and 5 bases from J, the gap between germline ends came to 14 bases. CDR3 in DNA: TGCAGTGCCCCGGCCGGGGTCCACAATGAGCAGTTCTTC. Translated, it gives CSAPAGVHNEQFF.

This clonotype was counted only a few times. V usage is TRBV7-9 and J usage is TRBJ2-1; 10 bases line up with TRBD1. This CDR3 contains 13 residues. V lost 5 bases to trimming and J lost 9 bases; unmatched junction nucleotides: 4. Germline V gives CDR1 SEHNR, CDR2 FQNEAQ (reference sequence). CDR3 sequence: CASSTTGGIEQFF. DNA of the CDR3: TGTGCCAGCAGCACGACAGGGGGCATTGAGCAGTTCTTC.

This clonotype was detected ten times or more. The rearrangement joins TRBV29-1 to TRBJ1-1; D not resolved. Trimming took 3 bases from V and 14 from J, leaving 16 bases between them. The length of the CDR3 is 11 residues. CDR1 is SQVTM and CDR2 is ANQGSEA in the germline V gene. CDR3 sequence (DNA): TGCAGCGTTGAGGAGGAGGTCCTCGCATTCTTT. Translating it yields CSVEEEVLAFF.

Ten or more counts support this clonotype. This chain links TRBV12-5 with TRBJ2-1; D perhaps matches TRBD1 (6 bases). Trimming cost V 5 bases and J 9 bases, with 11 bases left between them. CDR3 length equals 12 residues. From germline, CDR1 is LGHNT and CDR2 FRNRAP. CDR3 sequence reads: CASGLQGVEQFF. Here the CDR3 DNA reads TGTGCTAGTGGTCTACAGGGTGTTGAGCAGTTCTTC.

This clonotype was seen at least ten times. The chain recombines TRBV5-1 with TRBJ1-1; possibly TRBD1 for D (5 bases). V gave up 4 bases and J gave up 1 base, with 14 bases separating them. The germline V gene encodes CDR1 SGHRS and CDR2 YFSETQ. This CDR3 comprises 15 residues. The CDR3 sequence is CASSSTGLENTEAFF. CDR3 coding DNA: TGCGCCAGCAGCAGTACAGGATTGGAGAACACTGAAGCTTTCTTT.

This clonotype was seen at least ten times. For the CDR3, the DNA is TGTGCCAGCAGCTTAGGGAATGGACTAGTCGGGCAGTACTTC. It codes for CASSLGNGLVGQYF. The chain is built from TRBV11-2 and TRBJ2-7; TRBD2 agrees at 7 bases. Germline lookup yields CDR1 SGHAT and CDR2 FQNNGV. This CDR3 contains 14 residues. Unmatched junction bases numbered 9, after V lost 1 base and J lost 9 bases.

CDR3 DNA sequence: TGCAGCGTTTGGACAGGGCCAACCTACGAGCAGTACTTC. Amino acids: CSVWTGPTYEQYF. This sequence joins TRBV29-1 and TRBJ2-7, with 8 bases identical to TRBD1. CDR3 length equals 13 residues. CDR1 and CDR2 from the germline V gene are SQVTM and ANQGSEA. Unmatched junction bases numbered 5, after V lost 5 bases and J lost 2 bases.

This clonotype has at least ten counts. V is TRBV6-5 and J is TRBJ2-3; no definite D call. V lost 2 bases to trimming and J lost 0 bases, with 9 bases between them. The germline V gene encodes CDR1 MNHEY and CDR2 SVGAGI. The CDR3 consists of 15 residues. The CDR3 DNA follows: TGTGCCAGCAGTTACAGGGCAAAAAGCACAGATACGCAGTATTTT. Translating gives CASSYRAKSTDTQYF.

This clonotype was recorded many times. In nucleotides, the CDR3 is TGTGCCGCCAGCAGGATGAGGAACACTGAAGCTTTCTTT. Translation: CAASRMRNTEAFF. This sequence joins TRBV7-9 and TRBJ1-1, with D hard to call. The CDR3 sequence is 13 residues long. CDR1 and CDR2 from the germline V gene are SEHNR and FQNEAQ (reference sequence). V was cut by 11 bases and J by 1 base, with 14 bases left in between.

This clonotype was picked up many times. The chain carries TRBV30 and TRBJ1-5; possibly TRBD1 for D (6 bases). Trimming cost V 3 bases and J 0 bases, with 6 bases left between them. Germline-derived CDR1 and CDR2 are GTSNPN and SVGIG (reference sequence). The CDR3 consists of 13 residues. CDR3 sequence reads: CAWSRGSNQPQHF. In DNA, the CDR3 is TGTGCCTGGAGCAGGGGTAGCAATCAGCCCCAGCATTTT.

This clonotype was seen repeatedly, ten times or more. This chain links TRBV27 with TRBJ1-1, with D unclear. This CDR3 is 13 amino acids long. Germline CDR1 reads MNHEY; CDR2 reads SMNVEV (reference sequence). The V and J ends lost 6 bases and 0 bases respectively, with 8 bases between them. CDR3 residues: CASRETMNTEAFF. CDR3 sequence (DNA): TGTGCCAGCAGAGAAACCATGAACACTGAAGCTTTCTTT.

The chain links TRBV15 to TRBJ1-1; the D is unclear. Germline V gives CDR1 LNHNV, CDR2 YYDKDF (reference sequence). CDR3 length: 17 residues. Trimming removed 5 bases from V and 0 bases from J, with 19 bases in between. The CDR3 sequence: CATSGSLRMGMNTEAFF. For the CDR3, the DNA is TGTGCCACCAGCGGATCGTTGCGGATGGGTATGAACACTGAAGCTTTCTTT.

The rearrangement links TRBV6-9 to TRBJ2-7, with a possible D match to TRBD1 (5 bases). This CDR3 region has 15 residues. V was cut by 3 bases and J by 2 bases, with 14 bases left in between. CDR1 is MNHGY, CDR2 SVAAGI, per germline. The CDR3 region has the DNA TGTGCCAGCAGTTACGGACAAACACGAACCTACGAGCAGTACTTC. Its translation: CASSYGQTRTYEQYF.

V usage is TRBV19 and J usage is TRBJ2-1; a possible D gene is TRBD2 (6 bases). Trimming took 3 bases from V and 5 from J, leaving 8 bases between them. This CDR3 is 13 amino acids long. Germline V CDR1 and CDR2: LNHDA, SQIVND (reference sequence). In DNA form, the CDR3 reads TGTGCCAGTAGTATGGCGGGGCACAATGAGCAGTTCTTC. It is translated as CASSMAGHNEQFF. Supplemented by reference TRBV19 and TRBJ2-1, the full variable domain reads DGGITQSPKYLFRKEGQNVTLSCEQNLNHDAMYWYRQDPGQGLRLIYYSQIVNDFQKGDIAEGYSVSREKKESFPLTVTSAQKNPTAFYLCASSMAGHNEQFFGPGTRLTVL.

V is TRBV7-9 and J is TRBJ2-5; D remains ambiguous. The germline V gene encodes CDR1 SEHNR and CDR2 FQNEAQ (reference sequence). Deletions cut 2 bases from V and 4 bases from J, with 8 bases between. This CDR3 has 13 residues. The CDR3 spells CASSLPAGETQYF. The CDR3 DNA sequence: TGTGCCAGCAGCTTACCGGCCGGAGAGACCCAGTACTTC.

V is TRBV19 and J is TRBJ2-1; 7 bases are shared with TRBD2. J was trimmed by 4 bases and V by 6 bases; bases with no gene match: 12. The CDR3 extends over 16 amino acids. Germline-derived CDR1 and CDR2 are LNHDA and SQIVND (reference sequence). Written as DNA, the CDR3 is TGTGCCAGTAGATTTGGGGCGGGACTACCATACAATGAGCAGTTCTTC. It specifies CASRFGAGLPYNEQFF.

V gene TRBV20-1 combines with J gene TRBJ2-3; maybe TRBD2 (6 bases). This CDR3 has 14 amino acids. Germline lookup yields CDR1 DFQATT and CDR2 SNEGSKA (reference sequence). Trimming shortened V by 6 bases and J by 5 bases, and 18 bases separated the two germline ends. The CDR3, as DNA: TGCAGTGCACGGACCTCCTCCGGGGGAGATACGCAGTATTTT. It is translated as CSARTSSGGDTQYF.

This clonotype has ten or more counts. The rearrangement links TRBV11-2 to TRBJ2-7; 11 nucleotides match TRBD2. There are 18 residues in the CDR3. The V gene end was trimmed by 0 bases and the J gene end by 0 bases; junction bases not matched to a gene: 7. CDR1 and CDR2 from the germline V gene are SGHAT and FQNNGV. The DNA of the CDR3 is TGTGCCAGCAGCTTAGAACCTAGCGGGAGGCCTAGCTCCTACGAGCAGTACTTC. It yields the protein CASSLEPSGRPSSYEQYF.

The chain is built from TRBV20-1 and TRBJ2-5; possible D gene TRBD2, 6 bases. CDR3 length: 14 amino acids. From germline, CDR1 is DFQATT and CDR2 SNEGSKA (reference sequence). V lost 1 base and J 1 base, leaving 10 bases between the germline ends. CDR3 bases: TGCAGTGCTAGAGTAGCGGATCTCCAAGAGACCCAGTACTTC. Protein sequence: CSARVADLQETQYF.

The rearrangement links TRBV7-9 to TRBJ1-1, with D possibly matching TRBD1 (6 bases). The CDR3 has 14 residues. Per the germline V gene, CDR1 is SEHNR and CDR2 is FQNEAQ (reference sequence). Trimming cost V 7 bases and J 1 base, with 13 bases left between them. This chain's CDR3 is CASTLTGKNTEAFF. The CDR3 DNA sequence: TGTGCCAGCACCTTGACAGGAAAGAACACTGAAGCTTTCTTT.

This clonotype came up many times. The chain recombines TRBV5-1 with TRBJ2-7, with D hard to call. Germline V gene lookup returns CDR1 SGHRS and CDR2 YFSETQ. V dropped 2 bases and J dropped 0 bases, with 9 bases sitting between them. This CDR3 spans 14 amino acids. Here the CDR3 DNA reads TGCGCCAGCAGCTTCGACTTGTACTCCTACGAGCAGTACTTC. Protein sequence: CASSFDLYSYEQYF.

This clonotype was recorded a few times. This may be a read error, as it is one base from a much larger clone. The chain links TRBV18 to TRBJ1-1; 8 nucleotides line up with TRBD1. The ends lost 3 bases at V and 4 bases at J; junction bases unmatched: 4. The germline CDR1 and CDR2 sequences are KGHSH and LQKENI. This CDR3 is built from 14 residues. The CDR3 spells CASSPRTGRTEAFF. The CDR3, as DNA: TGTGCCAGCTCACCGCGGACAGGGCGCACTGAAGCTTTCTTT.

The chain has TRBV12-3 or TRBV12-4 and TRBJ2-1, with 7 nucleotides matching TRBD2. This CDR3 spans 15 amino acids. V dropped 6 bases and J dropped 5; count of bases not matched to a gene: 10. The CDR3 loop reads CASRAPGGSHNEQFF. CDR3 sequence (DNA): TGTGCCAGCAGGGCCCCAGGCGGGAGCCACAATGAGCAGTTCTTC.

This clonotype was detected only a few times. The V gene is TRBV5-6, the J gene TRBJ2-7, with D uncertain. Germline V lookup: CDR1 SGHDT, CDR2 YYEEEE. The CDR3 loop spans 13 amino acids. With 4 bases removed from V and 2 bases from J, the gap between germline ends came to 10 bases. In nucleotides, the CDR3 is TGTGCCAGCAGCCCGACGGAGCCCTACGAGCAGTACTTC. This codes for CASSPTEPYEQYF.

The V and J genes are TRBV7-9 and TRBJ1-6, with D unresolved. Germline CDR1 and CDR2: SEHNR and FQNEAQ (reference sequence). The CDR3 length is 13 residues. V lost 1 base to trimming and J lost 7 bases, with 5 bases between them. The CDR3 loop reads CASSLVSNSPLHF. CDR3 bases: TGTGCCAGCAGCTTAGTCTCCAATTCACCCCTCCACTTT.